This T cell receptor (beta chain) was captured in a study of type 1 and type 2 diabetes patients. The PCR template was genomic DNA. Amplification of the beta chain CDR3 used 30 forward and 13 reverse multiplex primers. TCRdb re-called the multiplex PCR reads with MiXCR, one entry per CDR3 protein. The sample holds 280,000 or so distinct CDR3 sequences, 47% seen once. This clonotype was detected a few times. Trimming left V 4 bases short and J 13 bases short, with 14 bases between. The germline gives CDR1 MDHEN, CDR2 SYDVKM. The CDR3 runs to 11 residues. The sequenced material came from peripheral blood mononuclear cells (PBMCs). The chain joins TRBV28 to TRBJ2-7; D may correspond to TRBD1 or TRBD2 (5 bases each). This TCR was recovered from a man aged 18 to 29 with type 2 diabetes. CDR3 residues: CASSSGREHYF. Written as DNA, the CDR3 is TGTGCCAGCAGTTCGGGACGGGAACACTACTTC.